Listed below are T cell receptor beta chains from one sample, sequenced in a study of T-cell reconstitution after alpha-beta-depleted transplantation in children. TCRdb independently ran MiXCR on the PCR reads; one entry per CDR3 protein. This table holds some 400,000 distinct CDR3 sequences, just over 20% found once. The input for sequencing was PBMCs from the stem cell graft donor, taken from the stem cell graft. Receptors originate from a human donor who donated a stem cell graft to a child with acute myeloid leukemia. Both conserved end residues are part of each CDR3. D genes are given only for firm matches. Clone size is stated in some rows and not others, as once, few, many or a class when expanded.

j_call v_call d_call clone_size cdr3_nt cdr3_aa
TRBJ2-1 TRBV5-1 - few TGCGCCAGCAGCCTACAGGGCTACTCCTACAATGAGCAGTTCTTC CASSLQGYSYNEQFF
TRBJ2-1 TRBV20-1 - few TGCAGTGCTTCCCAACGAGAGCAGTTCTTC CSASQREQFF
TRBJ2-7 TRBV12-3/TRBV12-4 - many TGTGCCAGCACTCTCGGGGCGATCTACGAGCAGTACTTC CASTLGAIYEQYF
TRBJ2-3 TRBV28 TRBD1 - TGTGCCAGCAGTTTATTGGGACAGGGGCTAAGCACAGATACGCAGTATTTT CASSLLGQGLSTDTQYF
TRBJ2-1 TRBV30 TRBD2 - TGTGCCTGGAGCCCGGCGTCGACTAGCGGTAACGAAAGGTTCTTC CAWSPASTSGNERFF
TRBJ1-5 TRBV29-1 - - TGCAGCGTTGGTGGGAGCCAGGCACAGCCCCAGCATTTT CSVGGSQAQPQHF
TRBJ2-7 TRBV4-2 - - TGTGCCAGCAGCCAATATACAGGGAACTACGAGCAGTACTTC CASSQYTGNYEQYF
TRBJ1-1 TRBV7-6 - - TGTGCCAGCAGCTTAAGGGGGGGAGGCAACACTGAAGCTTTCTTT CASSLRGGGNTEAFF
TRBJ2-7 TRBV24-1 TRBD1 - TGTGCCACCAGTGGAGGTGGGACAGGGGTGTACGAGCAGTACTTC CATSGGGTGVYEQYF
TRBJ1-1 TRBV15 - few TGTGCCACCAGACAGTCTAACACTGAAGCTTTCTTT CATRQSNTEAFF
TRBJ1-6 TRBV28 - many TGTGCCAGCAGTTCCGATACGACAGGAGAGGTGGGGGCACCCCTCCACTTT CASSSDTTGEVGAPLHF
TRBJ2-3 TRBV7-2 - few TGTGCCAGCAGCTGGGGCGGCGGGCTTAGGACGCAGTATTTT CASSWGGGLRTQYF
TRBJ1-2 TRBV6-5 TRBD1 few TGTGCCAGCAGTTTCACCGGGACAGGAGTCTATGGCTACACCTTC CASSFTGTGVYGYTF
TRBJ2-4 TRBV7-2 TRBD1 - TGTGCCAGCAGCTTTTCCGGGACAGGGAGTTTCTTC CASSFSGTGSFF
TRBJ2-1 TRBV4-3 TRBD1 few TGCGCCAGCAGCCAAGGTACAGGGGGTAGAAATGAGCAGTTCTTC CASSQGTGGRNEQFF
TRBJ2-6 TRBV28 TRBD1 - TGTGCCAGCAGTTTCCTGGGACAGGGGGCGCGCGGGGCCAACGTCCTGACTTTC CASSFLGQGARGANVLTF
TRBJ1-5 TRBV7-2 - many TGTGCCAGCAGCTTAAACAATCAGCCCCAGCATTTT CASSLNNQPQHF
TRBJ2-4 TRBV11-2 TRBD2 - TGTGCCAGCAGCCTACCTGACGGGACTAGCGGGAGCCGAGTAGCCAAAAACATTCAGTACTTC CASSLPDGTSGSRVAKNIQYF
TRBJ2-7 TRBV29-1 TRBD2 few TGCAGCGTTGACCCTAGCGGGAGTTCCCACGAGCAGTACTTC CSVDPSGSSHEQYF
TRBJ2-2 TRBV7-6 - few TGTGCCAGCAGCTTTACGGGGTACACCGGGGAGCTGTTTTTT CASSFTGYTGELFF
TRBJ2-2 TRBV4-1 TRBD2 - TGCGCCAGCAGCCAATGGGCCAGCGGGAGGTCGAACACCGGGGAGCTGTTTTTT CASSQWASGRSNTGELFF
TRBJ2-7 TRBV28 TRBD1 - TGTGCCAGCAGTCAGGGACAGGGGGCACCCTACGAGCAGTACTTC CASSQGQGAPYEQYF
TRBJ2-7 TRBV7-3 TRBD2 - TGTGCCACACGAACAGCGGGAGGCTCCTACGAGCAGTACTTC CATRTAGGSYEQYF
TRBJ2-3 TRBV6-5 - few TGTGCCAGCAGTCCCTCGCCAGGAACTCCAGATACGCAGTATTTT CASSPSPGTPDTQYF
TRBJ2-3 TRBV9 - - TGTGCCAGCAGCGTCGGAGGCGGGGGCCAGGATACGCAGTATTTT CASSVGGGGQDTQYF
TRBJ2-7 TRBV25-1 TRBD2 few TGTGCCAGCAGTACCTTAGCGGGAGGGCAGAATGACGAGCAGTACTTC CASSTLAGGQNDEQYF